A single sample gave rise to the 11 T cell receptor beta chains below, sequenced in a study of blood T cell repertoires in COVID-19. Sequencing was performed with immunoSEQ multiplex PCR; in TCRdb, only in-frame clones are kept and a portion is missing. The data contain about 54,000 clones, 90% of them seen just once; the ten biggest clones take up about 8.6%. The sample was peripheral blood. The source is a woman between 40 and 50 years old with active COVID-19.

The chain recombines TRBV12-3 or TRBV12-4 with TRBJ1-2; no reliable D call. V was trimmed by 6 bases and J by 8 bases, leaving 10 bases between them. The CDR3 has 11 residues. The CDR3 region has the DNA TGTGCCAGCAGCCCTGCGGGGGGCTACACCTTC. Translation: CASSPAGGYTF.

CDR3 protein: CASSGISDGEPQHF. The CDR3 DNA follows: TGTGCCAGCAGCGGCATCAGTGACGGGGAGCCCCAGCATTTT. The genes are TRBV7-6 and TRBJ1-5; D unresolved. Germline CDR1 and CDR2: SGHVS and FNYEAQ. This CDR3 has 14 residues. Trimming cost V 5 bases and J 8 bases, with 16 bases left between them.

The CDR3 sequence is CASSPRVGQGVNEQFF. DNA of the CDR3: TGTGCCAGCAGTCCACGCGTGGGACAGGGGGTCAATGAGCAGTTCTTC. The rearrangement joins TRBV7-2 to TRBJ2-1; 11 positions agree with TRBD1. V dropped 6 bases and J dropped 6; count of bases not matched to a gene: 10. The CDR3 covers 16 residues. Germline values: CDR1 SGHTA, CDR2 FQGNSA.

This rearrangement joins TRBV10-3 to TRBJ1-2; 7 bases fit TRBD1. Germline V gene sequence: CDR1 ENHRY, CDR2 SYGVKD. The V and J ends lost 0 bases and 8 bases, in that order; junction bases with no gene match: 6. The CDR3 covers 14 residues. CDR3 protein: CAISESGGRGGYTF. For the CDR3, the DNA is TGTGCCATCAGTGAGTCAGGGGGCCGAGGAGGCTACACCTTC.

The chain links TRBV9 to TRBJ1-6, with unresolved D. Germline V CDR1 and CDR2: SGDLS, YYNGEE. CDR3 length: 21 amino acids. V dropped 0 bases and J dropped 0 bases, with 22 bases sitting between them. The CDR3 protein is CASSVESPEDSSSSYNSPLHF. DNA of the CDR3: TGTGCCAGCAGCGTAGAGAGCCCTGAGGATTCGTCCAGCTCCTATAATTCACCCCTCCACTTT.

This CDR3 is CAWSSGTGYGYTF. The CDR3 DNA follows: TGTGCCTGGAGTTCCGGGACAGGTTATGGCTACACCTTC. The chain recombines TRBV30 with TRBJ1-2, with 8 bases fitting TRBD1. This CDR3 comprises 13 residues. The V gene's germline CDR1 is GTSNPN and CDR2 SVGIG (reference sequence). The V gene end was trimmed by 2 bases and the J gene end by 5 bases; junction bases not matched to a gene: 4. Full variable domain (remainder filled in from reference TRBV30 and TRBJ1-2): SQTIHQWPATLVQPVGSPLSLECTVEGTSNPNLYWYRQAAGRGLQLLFYSVGIGQISSEVPQNLSASRPQDRQFILSSKKLLLSDSGFYLCAWSSGTGYGYTFGSGTRLTVV.

V usage is TRBV12-3 or TRBV12-4 and J usage is TRBJ2-7; 8 nucleotides align to TRBD2. The CDR3 loop spans 12 amino acids. V shed 7 bases and J 4 bases; nucleotides not matched to a gene: 3. Written as DNA, the CDR3 is TGTGCCAGCAAGCGGGGGCCTTACGAGCAGTACTTC. This gives the protein CASKRGPYEQYF.

V gene TRBV7-2 combines with J gene TRBJ2-3, with 7 positions matching TRBD2. Germline assignment: CDR1 SGHTA and CDR2 FQGNSA. V was clipped by 0 bases and J by 4 bases; unmatched bases: 4. This CDR3 has 15 amino acids. This chain's CDR3 is CASSLAGGFADTQYF. The CDR3 nucleotides read TGTGCCAGCAGCTTAGCGGGGGGGTTCGCAGATACGCAGTATTTT.

The chain employs TRBV7-8 and TRBJ1-2; D gene ambiguous. Trimming left V 3 bases short and J 6 bases short, with 8 bases between. CDR1 and CDR2 from the germline V gene are SGHVS and FQNEAQ. This CDR3 contains 12 residues. The CDR3 nucleotides read TGTGCCAGCAGCTTCGGGAGGGATGGCTACACCTTC. It encodes CASSFGRDGYTF.

The genes are TRBV6-5 and TRBJ1-2; no clear D gene. The germline gives CDR1 MNHEY, CDR2 SVGAGI. The CDR3 is 13 amino acids. Trimming left V 5 bases short and J 5 bases short, with 12 bases between. CDR3 amino acids: CASSHPTGYGYTF. The CDR3 DNA sequence: TGTGCCAGCAGTCACCCGACGGGATATGGCTACACCTTC.

V is TRBV18 and J is TRBJ1-2; D perhaps matches TRBD1 (6 bases). The V end was cut by 2 bases, the J end by 4 bases, with 8 bases between. Germline V gene lookup returns CDR1 KGHSH and CDR2 LQKENI. There are 13 residues in the CDR3. This CDR3 is CASSPGGAYGYTF. The CDR3, as DNA: TGTGCCAGCTCACCAGGGGGGGCCTATGGCTACACCTTC. The variable domain in full, with the rest retrieved from reference TRBV18 and TRBJ1-2, is NAGVMQNPRHLVRRRGQEARLRCSPMKGHSHVYWYRQLPEEGLKFMVYLQKENIIDESGMPKERFSAEFPKEGPSILRIQQVVRGDSAAYFCASSPGGAYGYTFGSGTRLTVV.